Listed below are T cell receptor beta chains from one sample, sequenced in a study of T cells in Graves' hyperthyroidism and ophthalmopathy. TCRdb called the multiplex PCR reads again in MiXCR, with one record for every CDR3 protein. Seen here are under 200,000 distinct CDR3 sequences, about 9% observed once, and the top ten hold around 20%. Sequencing input: blood. The receptors were gathered from a woman between 18 and 29 years old with Graves' hyperthyroidism that later progressed to Graves' ophthalmopathy. Each CDR3 is given with its conserved first and last residue. The D gene is left open where the match is weak. Expanded clones get a size class; other rows say once, few or many, or leave the size out.

J gene,V gene,D gene,clone size,CDR3 protein,CDR3 DNA
TRBJ2-2,TRBV6-1,TRBD2,many,CASSFAAGGTRGELFF,TGTGCCAGCAGTTTCGCGGCGGGGGGCACCCGCGGGGAGCTGTTTTTT
TRBJ2-2,TRBV30,NA,many,CAWKNIGGTVGELFF,TGTGCCTGGAAGAATATCGGCGGGACGGTCGGGGAGCTGTTTTTT
TRBJ1-1,TRBV6-1,NA,many,CASHYMGLEYTEAFF,TGTGCCAGCCATTATATGGGGCTGGAGTACACTGAAGCTTTCTTT
TRBJ2-7,TRBV5-5,NA,NA,CASSPRGSPSSYEQHF,TGTGCCAGCAGCCCCAGGGGTTCACCTTCTTCCTACGAGCAGCACTTC
TRBJ1-5,TRBV5-1,TRBD1,many,CASSLGGQRNQPQHF,TGCGCCAGCAGCTTGGGGGGACAGAGAAATCAGCCCCAGCATTTT
TRBJ2-2,TRBV6-4,TRBD2,many,CASSDSTSAGELFF,TGTGCCAGCAGTGACTCCACTAGCGCCGGGGAGCTGTTTTTT
TRBJ2-7,TRBV19,TRBD1,many,CASSIGGQGPREQYF,TGTGCCAGTAGTATAGGGGGACAGGGGCCTCGCGAGCAGTACTTC
TRBJ2-2,TRBV27,NA,many,CASSLRAGHTNTGELFF,TGTGCCAGCAGTTTAAGGGCGGGACACACGAACACCGGGGAGCTGTTTTTT
TRBJ1-6,TRBV6-1,NA,NA,CATLGVRDSPLHF,TGTGCCACCCTCGGGGTAAGGGATTCACCCCTCCACTTT
TRBJ1-6,TRBV3-1,NA,many,CASSQRGNSPLHF,TGTGCCAGCAGCCAAAGGGGGAATTCACCCCTCCACTTT
TRBJ1-1,TRBV7-3,NA,many,CASSLTQGHNTEAFF,TGTGCCAGCAGCTTAACTCAGGGGCATAACACTGAAGCTTTCTTT
TRBJ2-1,TRBV15,TRBD2,many,CATSRVGTSGRRVSYNEQFF,TGTGCCACCAGCAGAGTTGGGACTAGCGGGAGGAGGGTCTCCTACAATGAGCAGTTCTTC
TRBJ2-5,TRBV27,NA,many,CASSLIGGQETQYF,TGTGCCAGCAGTTTAATAGGGGGACAAGAGACCCAGTACTTC
TRBJ2-1,TRBV12-3/TRBV12-4,TRBD2,many,CASSYRTSGPPTYNEQFF,TGTGCCAGCAGCTACCGGACTAGCGGGCCCCCGACATACAATGAGCAGTTCTTC
TRBJ2-5,TRBV6-2/TRBV6-3,NA,many,CASSYLGLQETQYF,TGTGCCAGCAGTTACCTCGGACTACAAGAGACCCAGTACTTC
TRBJ2-5,TRBV7-9,TRBD2,many,CASSTLLAGGRETQYF,TGTGCCAGCAGCACCCTACTAGCGGGGGGCCGGGAGACCCAGTACTTC
TRBJ2-2,TRBV30,NA,many,CAWRQGRGELFF,TGTGCCTGGAGGCAGGGCCGAGGGGAGCTGTTTTTT
TRBJ2-1,TRBV28,NA,many,CASSFPTETNEQFF,TGTGCCAGCAGTTTCCCGACAGAAACCAATGAGCAGTTCTTC
TRBJ2-2,TRBV19,TRBD1,few,CAGSRDRSTGELFF,TGTGCCGGCTCACGGGACAGGAGCACCGGGGAGCTGTTTTTT
TRBJ2-7,TRBV20-1,NA,many,CSARASRSYEQYF,TGCAGTGCTAGGGCTAGCCGATCCTACGAGCAGTACTTC
TRBJ1-2,TRBV20-1,NA,many,CINDPVGGGKGGYTF,TGCATTAACGACCCGGTGGGGGGTGGGAAGGGTGGCTACACCTTC
TRBJ2-1,TRBV7-9,NA,many,CASSPGGFGNEQFF,TGTGCCAGCAGCCCCGGGGGATTTGGCAATGAGCAGTTCTTC
TRBJ2-7,TRBV6-1,NA,many,CASSDDLGGEQYF,TGTGCCAGCAGTGACGATCTTGGAGGGGAGCAGTACTTC
TRBJ1-4,TRBV4-1,NA,NA,CASSQTPGTNEKLFF,TGCGCCAGCAGCCAAACCCCCGGGACAAACGAAAAACTGTTTTTT
TRBJ1-5,TRBV20-1,NA,many,CSAREGLEGPQHF,TGCAGTGCTAGAGAAGGACTCGAAGGGCCCCAGCATTTT
TRBJ2-3,TRBV15,TRBD1,many,CATSSDRGGADTQYF,TGTGCCACCAGCAGTGACAGGGGGGGAGCAGATACGCAGTATTTT
TRBJ2-5,TRBV11-3,TRBD2,many,CASSLVLAGNQETQYF,TGTGCCAGCAGCTTAGTACTAGCGGGGAACCAAGAGACCCAGTACTTC
TRBJ1-2,TRBV19,TRBD1,NA,CASSLQGTNYGYTF,TGTGCCAGTAGCTTACAGGGGACTAACTATGGCTACACCTTC
TRBJ1-1,TRBV7-9,NA,many,CASSLAVTEAFF,TGTGCCAGCAGCTTGGCCGTCACTGAAGCTTTCTTT